Listed below are T cell receptor beta chains from one sample, sequenced in a study of shared clonotypes between healthy human individuals. Some clones are missing from TCRdb's copy, which holds only in-frame ones; the method was immunoSEQ multiplex PCR. The repertoire includes about 2.2 million clones, 93% of them detected once, and around 1.7% sits in the top ten. Sequenced material: naive CD8+ T cells from PBMCs. The receptors were sampled from a man between 18 and 29 years old in good health. Some clones in this sample may be carry-over from other donors' samples. Each CDR3 is given with its conserved first and last residue. The order of the fields is clone size, J gene, D gene, V gene, CDR3 length, CDR3 protein, CDR3 DNA. A D gene is named only where the DNA matches it firmly. A clone size is listed for some rows: how often the clone was seen (once, few, many), or a class if it is expanded.

-	TRBJ2-1	TRBD2	TRBV7-9	13	CASPGRARNEQFF	TGTGCCAGCCCCGGGAGGGCCCGAAATGAGCAGTTCTTC
-	TRBJ2-3	-	TRBV11-1	17	CASSFYRETTGTDTQYF	TGTGCCAGCAGCTTCTACAGGGAGACAACTGGCACAGATACGCAGTATTTT
-	TRBJ2-7	TRBD2	TRBV7-9	14	CASSSSGRDYEQYF	TGTGCCAGCAGCTCTAGCGGGAGGGACTACGAGCAGTACTTC
-	TRBJ2-1	TRBD2	TRBV25-1	16	CAETSGGTSGRGEQFF	TGTGCCGAAACCTCGGGTGGGACTAGCGGGAGGGGTGAGCAGTTCTTC
-	TRBJ2-1	-	TRBV27	14	CASSLRTSHNEQFF	TGTGCCAGCAGTTTACGGACCAGTCACAATGAGCAGTTCTTC
-	TRBJ2-7	TRBD1	TRBV5-6	17	CASSHFTGTGDPNEQYF	TGTGCCAGCAGTCACTTCACCGGGACAGGGGATCCTAACGAGCAGTACTTC
-	TRBJ1-1	TRBD1	TRBV27	15	CASSPHRGLGTEAFF	TGTGCCAGCAGTCCCCACAGGGGTTTAGGAACTGAAGCTTTCTTT
-	TRBJ2-1	TRBD2	TRBV10-1	20	CASSESIVRAGGNRHNEQFF	TGCGCCAGCAGTGAGTCGATTGTACGGGCGGGAGGCAACCGGCACAATGAGCAGTTCTTC
-	TRBJ2-5	TRBD2	TRBV27	17	CASSFKTMSGSLETQYF	TGTGCCAGCAGTTTTAAGACTATGAGCGGGAGTTTGGAGACCCAGTACTTC
-	TRBJ2-7	TRBD2	TRBV11-2	15	CASSLGTSGSYEQYF	TGTGCCAGCAGCCTCGGGACTAGCGGGAGCTACGAGCAGTACTTC
-	TRBJ2-2	TRBD2	TRBV28	16	CASSQTSGLFPGELFF	TGTGCCAGCAGTCAGACTAGCGGGCTTTTCCCCGGGGAGCTGTTTTTT
-	TRBJ2-7	TRBD1	TRBV7-8	15	CASSSNRGPHYEQYF	TGTGCCAGCAGTTCCAACAGGGGACCTCACTACGAGCAGTACTTC
-	TRBJ1-2	-	TRBV20-1	10	CSAKGFGYTF	TGCAGTGCTAAAGGGTTTGGCTACACCTTC
few	TRBJ2-2	-	TRBV6-4	14	CASSDSSRGEELFF	TGTGCCAGCAGTGACTCGAGCAGGGGAGAGGAGCTGTTTTTT
-	TRBJ2-1	TRBD2	TRBV5-1	18	CASSLEPFSGGGLWEQFF	TGCGCCAGCAGCTTGGAACCATTTAGCGGGGGCGGGCTCTGGGAGCAGTTCTTC
-	TRBJ2-2	-	TRBV27	16	CASTPTGSNPTGELFF	TGTGCCAGCACTCCGACGGGCAGTAACCCCACCGGGGAGCTGTTTTTT
-	TRBJ1-3	-	TRBV7-6	16	CASSLDVGNSGNTIYF	TGTGCCAGCAGCTTAGACGTCGGAAACTCTGGAAACACCATATATTTT
-	TRBJ2-3	-	TRBV27	18	CASSLSTGTLIEVDTQYF	TGTGCCAGCAGTTTATCGACCGGGACACTCATTGAAGTAGATACGCAGTATTTT
-	TRBJ2-7	TRBD2	TRBV5-1	17	CASSTGLAVNTPYEQYF	TGCGCCAGCAGCACGGGACTAGCGGTGAATACTCCCTACGAGCAGTACTTC
-	TRBJ1-1	-	TRBV11-3	13	CASSLSGNTEAFF	TGTGCCAGCAGCTTATCTGGGAACACTGAAGCTTTCTTT
-	TRBJ2-1	TRBD2	TRBV11-2	18	CASSLAPSTAGGYNEQFF	TGTGCCAGCAGCTTAGCCCCGTCTACAGCGGGAGGGTACAATGAGCAGTTCTTC
-	TRBJ2-7	TRBD1	TRBV14	15	CASSLTGSLSYEQYF	TGTGCCAGCAGCCTGACAGGGTCACTCTCCTACGAGCAGTACTTC
-	TRBJ2-3	TRBD1	TRBV11-2	12	CASSGTADTQYF	TGTGCCAGCAGCGGGACAGCAGATACGCAGTATTTT
-	TRBJ1-1	-	TRBV7-8	13	CASSPALNTEAFF	TGTGCCAGCAGCCCCGCATTGAACACTGAAGCTTTCTTT
-	TRBJ2-5	-	TRBV7-2	14	CASSPRGGWETQYF	TGTGCCAGCAGCCCCCGAGGGGGATGGGAGACCCAGTACTTC
-	TRBJ1-1	-	TRBV18	16	CASSSPSHHSGTEAFF	TGTGCCAGCTCATCACCTTCGCACCATTCGGGGACTGAAGCTTTCTTT
-	TRBJ2-1	-	TRBV27	16	CASSPRGVISYNEQFF	TGTGCCAGCAGTCCCCGAGGGGTTATCTCCTACAATGAGCAGTTCTTC
-	TRBJ1-2	-	TRBV29-1	14	CSVQGAGAAYGYTF	TGCAGCGTACAAGGGGCGGGGGCGGCATATGGCTACACCTTC
-	TRBJ1-2	-	TRBV30	12	CAWSVISGTLTF	TGTGCCTGGAGTGTAATTTCGGGGACACTCACCTTC
-	TRBJ1-3	TRBD1	TRBV5-6	14	CASSLGTGTNTIYF	TGTGCCAGCAGCTTGGGGACAGGGACAAACACCATATATTTT
-	TRBJ2-3	-	TRBV15	16	CATRSPGDLITDTQYF	TGTGCCACCAGAAGCCCTGGTGACTTAATCACAGATACGCAGTATTTT
-	TRBJ1-1	-	TRBV27	15	CASSLGSIVNTEAFF	TGTGCCAGCAGTTTAGGGTCGATTGTGAACACTGAAGCTTTCTTT
-	TRBJ2-7	TRBD2	TRBV7-8	17	CASSFLAGAYDRYEQYF	TGTGCCAGCAGCTTCCTAGCGGGAGCATACGATAGGTACGAGCAGTACTTC
-	TRBJ2-1	TRBD1	TRBV9	18	CASSVEKDRGSLYNEQFF	TGTGCCAGCAGCGTAGAAAAGGACAGGGGGTCCCTCTACAATGAGCAGTTCTTC
-	TRBJ1-1	-	TRBV4-1	12	CASSPEDGEAFF	TGCGCCAGCAGCCCAGAGGACGGTGAAGCTTTCTTT
-	TRBJ1-5	-	TRBV27	13	CASSLVPGQPQHF	TGTGCCAGCAGTTTGGTTCCAGGTCAGCCCCAGCATTTT
-	TRBJ1-3	-	TRBV29-1	11	CSIGGGNTIYF	TGCAGCATTGGGGGTGGAAACACCATATATTTT
-	TRBJ2-1	-	TRBV7-8	13	CASSLRTGSEQFF	TGTGCCAGCAGCCTTAGGACTGGGAGTGAGCAGTTCTTC
-	TRBJ1-1	-	TRBV5-8	14	CASSFWAGGEGAFF	TGTGCCAGCAGCTTCTGGGCGGGCGGCGAGGGAGCTTTCTTT
-	TRBJ1-5	-	TRBV7-2	15	CASTPESGRNQPQHF	TGTGCCAGCACCCCGGAGTCAGGGAGAAATCAGCCCCAGCATTTT
-	TRBJ1-3	TRBD1	TRBV2	14	CADTGGEAGNTIYF	TGTGCCGATACAGGGGGCGAGGCTGGAAACACCATATATTTT
-	TRBJ2-7	-	TRBV27	15	CASSLSAGGSYEQYF	TGTGCCAGCAGTTTATCGGCTGGGGGGTCCTACGAGCAGTACTTC
-	TRBJ1-5	-	TRBV28	14	CASSSRAPYQPQHF	TGTGCCAGCAGTTCGCGAGCCCCTTATCAGCCCCAGCATTTT
-	TRBJ2-2	-	TRBV27	15	CASSWAGKSAGELFF	TGTGCCAGCAGTTGGGCAGGGAAAAGTGCCGGGGAGCTGTTTTTT
-	TRBJ2-7	-	TRBV5-5	18	CASSRVPSPKTVSYEQYF	TGTGCCAGCAGCCGAGTCCCGAGCCCAAAGACAGTTTCCTACGAGCAGTACTTC
-	TRBJ2-3	-	TRBV29-1	14	CSGAGHQSTDTQYF	TGCAGCGGAGCAGGACACCAAAGCACAGATACGCAGTATTTT
-	TRBJ2-3	TRBD2	TRBV9	19	CASSPLVGGLAEPTDTQYF	TGTGCCAGCAGCCCTCTAGTGGGGGGACTAGCGGAGCCCACAGATACGCAGTATTTT
-	TRBJ1-1	-	TRBV19	13	CASSPDSNTEAFF	TGTGCCAGTAGTCCGGACTCGAACACTGAAGCTTTCTTT
few	TRBJ1-5	TRBD1	TRBV7-8	14	CASSVRGFNQPQHF	TGTGCCAGCAGCGTCAGGGGGTTCAATCAGCCCCAGCATTTT
-	TRBJ1-1	TRBD1	TRBV7-9	14	CASVGQGTNTEAFF	TGTGCCAGCGTTGGACAGGGGACGAACACTGAAGCTTTCTTT
-	TRBJ2-7	-	TRBV6-1	16	CASSEALVAAGYEQYF	TGTGCCAGCAGTGAAGCGCTAGTAGCGGCCGGCTACGAGCAGTACTTC
-	TRBJ2-1	TRBD1	TRBV29-1	14	CSVEDRGMIDEQFF	TGCAGCGTAGAAGACAGGGGGATGATCGATGAGCAGTTCTTC
few	TRBJ2-3	-	TRBV27	13	CASSLSRADTQYF	TGTGCCAGCAGTTTATCGAGGGCAGATACGCAGTATTTT